Presented here are 16 T cell receptor beta chains from one specimen sequenced in a study of early T cells in non-severe SARS-CoV-2 infection. TCRdb re-analysed the 5' RACE reads in MiXCR, keeping a single row per CDR3 protein. This table holds about 67,000 distinct CDR3 sequences, 9.5% to 13% found once. Sequencing input: whole blood. The source of these receptors is an adult who was a healthcare worker with PCR-confirmed SARS-CoV-2 infection or an uninfected control (not recorded which).

This clonotype appeared a few times. This chain uses TRBV2 with TRBJ2-1, with 12 bases lining up with TRBD1. Germline CDR1 reads SNHLY; CDR2 reads FYNNEI. This CDR3 has 15 amino acids. V was clipped by 0 bases and J by 10 bases; unmatched bases: 4. DNA of the CDR3: TGTGCCAGCAGTGAAGCGGGGACAGGGGGCAGGGAGCAGTTCTTC. This sequence encodes CASSEAGTGGREQFF.

The table lists this clonotype with many counts. The V gene is TRBV6-6, the J gene TRBJ2-7, with D perhaps matching TRBD1 (6 bases). The germline gives CDR1 MNHNY, CDR2 SVGAGI (reference sequence). The germline V and J ends were trimmed by 6 bases and 2 bases, with 11 bases remaining between them. CDR3 length: 13 residues. CDR3 residues: CASSRQDPYEQYF. The CDR3 DNA follows: TGTGCCAGCAGCCGACAGGATCCCTACGAGCAGTACTTC.

This clonotype turned up a few times. This rearrangement joins TRBV10-2 to TRBJ1-2; D uncertain. The V end lost 6 bases, the J end lost 2 bases, and 4 bases lay between the germline ends. Germline-derived CDR1 and CDR2 are WSHSY and SAAADI. This CDR3 contains 11 residues. CDR3 amino acids: CASRANYGYTF. CDR3 DNA sequence: TGCGCCAGCAGGGCCAACTATGGCTACACCTTC.

This clonotype occurred many times. The chain carries TRBV29-1 and TRBJ2-2; D is unclear. CDR3 size: 13 residues. V was shortened by 2 bases and J by 2 bases, with 6 bases between the two germline ends. CDR1 is SQVTM, CDR2 ANQGSEA, per germline. CDR3 residues: CSVELVNTGELFF. The DNA of the CDR3 is TGCAGCGTTGAACTAGTAAACACCGGGGAGCTGTTTTTT.

As to this clonotype: At one end the junction does not follow the germline gene, possibly because of a read error. The gene calls are TRBV14 and TRBJ2-3; D possibly uses TRBD1 or TRBD2 (6 bases each). Germline lookup yields CDR1 SGHDN and CDR2 FVKESK. This CDR3 has 13 amino acids. CDR3 residues: CASSQAGADTLYF. The CDR3 region has the DNA TGTGCCAGCAGCCAAGCGGGGGCAGATACGCTGTATTTT.

This clonotype was detected many times. The J gene is TRBJ2-7, the V gene TRBV4-2, with D perhaps TRBD2 (6 bases). CDR3 size: 16 residues. Germline loops: CDR1 LGHNA, CDR2 YNFKEQ. Trimming stripped 0 bases from V and 6 bases from J, with 18 bases between. The CDR3 DNA is TGTGCCAGCAGCCAAGATCCAGCGGGCCCCGGAGGCGAGCAGTACTTC. Its translation: CASSQDPAGPGGEQYF.

This clonotype was counted many times. The CDR3 sequence: CASSKTGTSSNEQYF. In nucleotides, the CDR3 is TGTGCCAGCAGCAAAACCGGGACTAGTAGTAACGAGCAGTACTTC. The chain recombines TRBV11-3 with TRBJ2-7; TRBD2 aligns across 8 bases. The CDR3 loop spans 15 amino acids. V lost 5 bases to trimming and J lost 5 bases; unmatched junction nucleotides: 11. Germline CDR1 SGHNT, CDR2 YENEEA.

This chain connects TRBV6-5 to TRBJ1-2; D gene unclear. CDR1 and CDR2 (germline): MNHEY, SVGAGI. V gave up 0 bases and J gave up 5 bases, with 7 bases separating them. The CDR3 sequence is 13 residues long. CDR3 nucleotide sequence: TGTGCCAGCAGTTACTCCACGACGTATGGCTACACCTTC. Protein: CASSYSTTYGYTF.

This clonotype was seen ten or more times. This sequence joins TRBV19 and TRBJ1-2, with 7 bases fitting TRBD1. Germline CDR1 and CDR2: LNHDA and SQIVND (reference sequence). The CDR3 extends over 12 amino acids. The V and J ends lost 9 bases and 5 bases, in that order; junction bases with no gene match: 6. The CDR3 sequence is CASQGVEYGYTF. The CDR3 region has the DNA TGTGCCAGCCAGGGGGTCGAGTATGGCTACACCTTC.

This clonotype occurred a few times. The V and J genes are TRBV3-1 and TRBJ2-7, with D possibly called TRBD1 or TRBD2 (5 bases each). Germline loops: CDR1 LGHDT, CDR2 YNNKEL (reference sequence). V was clipped by 1 base and J by 5 bases, with 12 bases between them. The CDR3 has 14 residues. This CDR3 reads CASSQGQGPNEQYF. The CDR3, as DNA: TGTGCCAGCAGCCAAGGCCAGGGACCCAACGAGCAGTACTTC.

Ten or more counts support this clonotype. The CDR3 reads CASSLDRGLLSPLHF. Here the CDR3 DNA reads TGCGCCAGCAGCCTCGACAGGGGACTTCTCTCACCCCTCCACTTT. The chain couples TRBV4-1 to TRBJ1-6; 8 bases match TRBD1. Germline assignment: CDR1 MGHRA and CDR2 YSYEKL. CDR3 size: 15 residues. The V segment lost 4 bases and the J segment 10 bases; nucleotides outside the gene matches: 9.

The chain employs TRBV18 and TRBJ2-3, with unresolved D. Germline V CDR1 and CDR2: KGHSH, LQKENI. The CDR3 has 12 residues. The V end lost 2 bases, the J end lost 6 bases, and 6 bases lay between the germline ends. CDR3 amino acids: CASSPIQDTQYF. CDR3 nucleotide sequence: TGTGCCAGCTCACCAATACAGGATACGCAGTATTTT.

The table lists this clonotype with a few counts. This sequence joins TRBV7-9 and TRBJ2-1; D might be TRBD2 (6 bases). CDR1 is SEHNR, CDR2 FQNEAQ, per germline (reference sequence). CDR3 length: 14 amino acids. V was clipped by 6 bases and J by 4 bases, with 13 bases between them. The CDR3 is CASSPAGPYNEQFF. The DNA for the CDR3 is TGTGCCAGCAGTCCAGCGGGTCCATACAATGAGCAGTTCTTC.

Many counts were recorded for this clonotype. The rearrangement uses TRBV12-3 or TRBV12-4 and TRBJ2-1; D gene unclear. The CDR3 runs to 15 residues. Trimming cost V 3 bases and J 0 bases, with 9 bases left between them. CDR3 protein: CASSFKVLSYNEQFF. The CDR3 DNA reads TGTGCCAGCAGTTTTAAGGTCCTCTCCTACAATGAGCAGTTCTTC.

The gene calls are TRBV9 and TRBJ2-1; 7 bases map to TRBD1. V gave up 3 bases and J gave up 2 bases; unmatched junction bases: 5. The CDR3 extends over 15 amino acids. The germline gives CDR1 SGDLS, CDR2 YYNGEE. CDR3 bases: TGTGCCAGCAGCGCTTGGGGGACAGCCTACAATGAGCAGTTCTTC. It is translated as CASSAWGTAYNEQFF.

This clonotype was counted only a few times. The V and J genes are TRBV18 and TRBJ1-1; D gene unclear. The germline gives CDR1 KGHSH, CDR2 LQKENI. V shed 0 bases and J shed 1 base, with 6 bases lying between them. The CDR3 has 14 amino acids. The CDR3 bases are TGTGCCAGCTCACCACCTGGCGGGAACACTGAAGCTTTCTTT. Translation gives CASSPPGGNTEAFF.